This entry features one TCR beta chain sequence. The PCR used 60 Vbeta and 13 Jbeta primers. Using immunoSEQ multiplex PCR, the repertoire was profiled, and TCRdb retains in-frame clones only, with some absent. Among roughly 130,000 clones listed, about 80% were seen once. The germline gives CDR1 WNHNN, CDR2 SYGVQD (reference sequence). The CDR3 is 15 residues long. The junction had 13 bases not matched to a gene; V was cut back by 6 bases and J by 7 bases. The sample comes from a study of cytomegalovirus exposure and HLA in healthy donors. The origin of this receptor is a man aged 40-49 years in good health and CMV-seronegative. The genes are TRBV10-1 and TRBJ2-7; 9 nucleotides align to TRBD1. Sequences were obtained from PBMCs. The CDR3 DNA reads TGCGCCAGCAGCGCCCAGACAGGGGGTCACGGAGAGCAGTACTTC. Translation: CASSAQTGGHGEQYF.